One TCR beta chain is described in this entry. The antigen is unknown. The conserved phenylalanine or tryptophan is not found at the CDR3 terminus, so this likely reflects a read error. This sample stems from a study of glioma-infiltrating T cells. Study context: Blood libraries targeted about 4- to 11-fold coverage of about one million T cells. The study's findings and limits: Non-neoplastic patients had below-expected tissue-blood divergence, while all gliomas exceeded expectation. Patients with low tissue-blood divergence carried a signature set of shared blood CDR3 motifs.

V lost 3 bases and J lost 4; bases outside the gene matches: 6. Germline CDR1 LGHNA, CDR2 YNFKEQ. The CDR3 is 16 amino acids. The iRepertoire nested amplicon-rescue multiplex PCR amplified TCR alpha and beta CDR3s from RNA. TCRdb re-derived calls from the multiplex PCR reads in MiXCR, one entry per CDR3 protein. The sample includes roughly 350,000 distinct CDR3 sequences, around 38% seen only once; the top ten take 12%. V is TRBV4-2 and J is TRBJ2-1; 10 bases align to TRBD2. Sequencing was performed on glioma tissue, nonneoplastic brain tissue, or PBMCs (not recorded which). The TCR originated in a human donor with low-grade glioma or glioblastoma, undergoing nonglioma brain surgery, or in good health (not recorded which). In nucleotides, the CDR3 is TGTGCCAGCAGCCACACTAGCGGGACATTTTACAATGAGCAGTTCCTC. This encodes CASSHTSGTFYNEQFL.